One and the same sample provided the 5 T cell receptor beta chains below, sequenced in a study of cytomegalovirus exposure and HLA in healthy donors. PCR primers comprised 60 Vbeta and 13 Jbeta primers. The protocol was immunoSEQ multiplex PCR, while the TCRdb copy is restricted to in-frame clones and leaves out a portion. The sample consists of tens of thousands of clones, 79% of them appearing once. The source material was PBMCs. The receptor set was obtained from a woman in her 40s in good health and CMV-seropositive.

V and J are TRBV9 and TRBJ1-4, with D tentatively TRBD1 (6 bases). The CDR3 is 14 amino acids. V was cut by 3 bases and J by 6 bases, with 12 bases left in between. Germline V gene lookup returns CDR1 SGDLS and CDR2 YYNGEE. CDR3 in DNA: TGTGCCAGCAGCGCCGGGACAAAGGATGAAAAACTGTTTTTT. Protein product: CASSAGTKDEKLFF.

The gene calls are TRBV7-3 and TRBJ1-1; the D gene is possibly TRBD1 (6 bases). From germline, CDR1 is SGHTA and CDR2 FQGTGA. The CDR3 contains 14 residues. V was trimmed by 3 bases and J by 1 base, leaving 9 bases between them. CDR3 nucleotides: TGTGCCAGCAGCTTCGGCAGGGGGAACACTGAAGCTTTCTTT. The encoded protein is CASSFGRGNTEAFF.

V and J are TRBV2 and TRBJ2-5; 12 bases match TRBD1. V was pared by 3 bases and J by 11 bases, with 7 bases of the junction left unmatched. Looked up from germline, CDR1 is SNHLY and CDR2 is FYNNEI. This CDR3 spans 14 amino acids. CDR3 sequence (DNA): TGTGCCAGCAGTGAGGGGACAGGGGGCAGAGAGCAGTACTTC. Protein: CASSEGTGGREQYF. Complete variable domain (other parts from reference TRBV2 and TRBJ2-5): EPEVTQTPSHQVTQMGQEVILRCVPISNHLYFYWYRQILGQKVEFLVSFYNNEISEKSEIFDDQFSVERPDGSNFTLKIRSTKLEDSAMYFCASSEGTGGREQYFGPGTRLLVL.

The rearrangement uses TRBV6-5 and TRBJ2-7; 11 nucleotides match TRBD1. With 2 bases clipped from V and 6 bases from J, the junction kept 9 bases outside the gene matches. This CDR3 contains 16 residues. Germline V lookup: CDR1 MNHEY, CDR2 SVGAGI. Here the CDR3 reads CASSYVGTGGYREQYF. CDR3 DNA sequence: TGTGCCAGCAGTTACGTCGGGACAGGGGGATACCGCGAGCAGTACTTC.

This rearrangement joins TRBV27 to TRBJ1-4; 9 nucleotides agree with TRBD1. There are 15 residues in the CDR3. Per the germline V gene, CDR1 is MNHEY and CDR2 is SMNVEV (reference sequence). Unmatched junction bases numbered 9, after V lost 0 bases and J lost 13 bases. CDR3 loop: CASSLSGTGTLRLFF. The CDR3 nucleotides are TGTGCCAGCAGTTTATCCGGGACAGGGACCCTCAGACTGTTTTTT.